Listed below are T cell receptor beta chains from one sample, sequenced in a study of regulatory and conventional T cells in RAG deficiency. Assay: immunoSEQ multiplex PCR; the TCRdb copy retains only in-frame clones and omits some. The sample lists approximately 30,000 clones; approximately 96% were seen once. The same sample was also studied in work on regulatory T cells.

Sequenced material: CD25- CD4+ T cells sorted from blood. Source of these receptors: a human donor in good health. The conserved cysteine and the conserved F or W are not part of the CDR3 here. The order of the fields is V gene, J gene, clone size, CDR3 protein. Clone size is not always given. Where it is, it says once, few, many or a class for expanded clones.

V gene: TRBV7-3; J gene: TRBJ2-5; clone size: NA; CDR3 protein: ASSLTKGEWETQY
V gene: TRBV18; J gene: TRBJ2-2; clone size: NA; CDR3 protein: ASSPDFDFINTGELF
V gene: TRBV6-1; J gene: TRBJ1-2; clone size: NA; CDR3 protein: ASLRAGGNYGYT
V gene: TRBV7-2; J gene: TRBJ1-4; clone size: NA; CDR3 protein: ASSLTRTVAEKLF
V gene: TRBV5-5; J gene: TRBJ1-6; clone size: once; CDR3 protein: ASSWVQGNNSPLH
V gene: TRBV11-2; J gene: TRBJ1-1; clone size: NA; CDR3 protein: ASSLGKGDNTEAF
V gene: TRBV7-9; J gene: TRBJ1-6; clone size: NA; CDR3 protein: ASSPTGTLH
V gene: TRBV13; J gene: TRBJ2-6; clone size: once; CDR3 protein: ASSRRASGANVLT
V gene: TRBV27; J gene: TRBJ1-4; clone size: NA; CDR3 protein: ASKSQGGRGANEKLF
V gene: TRBV12-5; J gene: TRBJ2-3; clone size: NA; CDR3 protein: ASGLETSSGSTDTQY
V gene: TRBV7-7; J gene: TRBJ2-1; clone size: NA; CDR3 protein: ASSLRTRDEQF
V gene: TRBV2; J gene: TRBJ1-6; clone size: NA; CDR3 protein: ASRVRGLDNSPLH
V gene: TRBV7-8; J gene: TRBJ2-2; clone size: NA; CDR3 protein: ASSPNNWGGTNTGELF
V gene: TRBV4-1; J gene: TRBJ2-1; clone size: NA; CDR3 protein: ASSQRGDRVRSSYNEQF
V gene: TRBV7-2; J gene: TRBJ1-2; clone size: once; CDR3 protein: ASSDQGQAGGYT
V gene: TRBV27; J gene: TRBJ2-2; clone size: NA; CDR3 protein: ASSRLGGTGELF
V gene: TRBV7-9; J gene: TRBJ2-7; clone size: NA; CDR3 protein: ASSLSQGSYEQY
V gene: TRBV14; J gene: TRBJ1-1; clone size: NA; CDR3 protein: ASSRVGITEAF
V gene: TRBV27; J gene: TRBJ2-1; clone size: NA; CDR3 protein: ASSRILAGSYEQF
V gene: TRBV5-6; J gene: TRBJ2-2; clone size: NA; CDR3 protein: ASSLGSSGGLRLAGELF
V gene: TRBV21-1; J gene: TRBJ2-1; clone size: NA; CDR3 protein: ASSPTQTVYNEQF
V gene: TRBV19; J gene: TRBJ2-7; clone size: NA; CDR3 protein: ASSLGLAGGPIYEQY
V gene: TRBV30; J gene: TRBJ2-1; clone size: NA; CDR3 protein: AFLGLIPNEQF
V gene: TRBV5-1; J gene: TRBJ2-3; clone size: NA; CDR3 protein: ASRLEREWGADTQY
V gene: TRBV2; J gene: TRBJ2-3; clone size: NA; CDR3 protein: ASSVGGTDTQY
V gene: TRBV5-1; J gene: TRBJ1-6; clone size: NA; CDR3 protein: ASSLGQGHSPLH
V gene: TRBV10-3; J gene: NA; clone size: NA; CDR3 protein: AISEAGNEQY
V gene: TRBV7-9; J gene: TRBJ1-4; clone size: NA; CDR3 protein: ASSGSNEKLF
V gene: TRBV2; J gene: TRBJ1-1; clone size: NA; CDR3 protein: ASSARKASNTEAF
V gene: TRBV9; J gene: TRBJ2-1; clone size: NA; CDR3 protein: ASSSLGGNYNEQF
V gene: TRBV28; J gene: TRBJ2-7; clone size: NA; CDR3 protein: ASSLSYGGYEQY
V gene: TRBV4-1; J gene: TRBJ1-3; clone size: NA; CDR3 protein: ASSQVLAGGAISGNTIY
V gene: TRBV2; J gene: TRBJ1-5; clone size: NA; CDR3 protein: ASRPYGTARSNQPQH
V gene: TRBV4-1; J gene: TRBJ2-2; clone size: NA; CDR3 protein: ASSPSPGHMSTTGELF
V gene: TRBV9; J gene: TRBJ1-3; clone size: NA; CDR3 protein: ASNPTQGGNTIY
V gene: TRBV5-1; J gene: TRBJ2-1; clone size: NA; CDR3 protein: ASSPGTGSQEQF
V gene: TRBV7-9; J gene: TRBJ2-2; clone size: NA; CDR3 protein: ASTPWSSGSTAGELF
V gene: TRBV30; J gene: TRBJ1-4; clone size: once; CDR3 protein: AWRTGGLEKLF
V gene: TRBV19; J gene: TRBJ1-2; clone size: NA; CDR3 protein: ASSESPYGYT
V gene: TRBV29-1; J gene: TRBJ2-1; clone size: NA; CDR3 protein: SVLGQSNEQF
V gene: TRBV7-9; J gene: TRBJ2-1; clone size: NA; CDR3 protein: ASSQDRSSYNEQF
V gene: TRBV25-1; J gene: TRBJ2-2; clone size: NA; CDR3 protein: ASSELGTGTTGELF
V gene: TRBV2; J gene: TRBJ2-3; clone size: NA; CDR3 protein: ASRGLEGTQY
V gene: TRBV7-6; J gene: TRBJ1-1; clone size: NA; CDR3 protein: ASSPEEAGSGTEAF
V gene: TRBV27; J gene: TRBJ2-7; clone size: NA; CDR3 protein: ASSRLAGSYEQY